This section outlines one T cell receptor beta chain sequence together with its context. These data are taken from a study of CDR3 diversity in severe acne. Germline lookup yields CDR1 SQVTM and CDR2 ANQGSEA. This CDR3 is 14 amino acids long. TCRdb re-analysed the PCR reads in MiXCR, keeping a single row per CDR3 protein. Of over 85,000 distinct CDR3 sequences listed, roughly half were seen once; the top ten hold 9.5% to 15%. Input material: blood. The source of this sequence is a male donor with acne. This chain uses TRBV29-1 with TRBJ2-7; tentative D call: TRBD2 (5 bases). The CDR3 bases are TGCAGTGTGGAGAGTCGGGGATCAGCCTACGAGCAGTACTTC. It is translated as CSVESRGSAYEQYF.